These T cell receptor beta chains were read from a single sample in a study of blood T cell repertoires in COVID-19. Clones were sequenced by immunoSEQ multiplex PCR, and TCRdb holds only the in-frame ones, with some missing. The table records about 190,000 clones, approximately 80% of them present only once. The sample comprised peripheral blood. Source of these receptors: a man aged 45-60 years who had recovered from COVID-19. The CDR3 runs from the conserved cysteine through the conserved F or W. D genes are given only for firm matches. Expanded clones are given a class, and other clones once, few, many or no size at all.

NA,TRBV7-3,TRBJ2-1,TRBD1,CASSLTGTEGEQFF,TGTGCCAGCAGCTTAACCGGGACAGAGGGTGAGCAGTTCTTC
NA,TRBV30,TRBJ2-7,NA,CAWSVLASDEQYF,TGTGCCTGGAGTGTACTGGCTAGCGACGAGCAGTACTTC
NA,TRBV7-2,TRBJ2-1,NA,CASSLEVRVIDEQFF,TGTGCCAGCAGCTTAGAAGTTAGAGTTATAGATGAGCAGTTCTTC
NA,TRBV10-3,TRBJ2-1,TRBD1,CATRDRGNEQFF,TGTGCCACCAGGGACAGGGGCAATGAGCAGTTCTTC
NA,TRBV24-1,TRBJ2-7,TRBD1,CATSEICFSHRTGSYEQYF,TGTGCCACCAGTGAAATTTGTTTTTCGCACCGGACAGGGAGCTACGAGCAGTACTTC
once,TRBV2,TRBJ2-2,TRBD1,CASNPGQGAFRAGELFF,TGTGCCAGCAATCCGGGACAGGGGGCCTTCAGGGCCGGGGAGCTGTTTTTT
NA,TRBV24-1,TRBJ2-5,TRBD2,CATSDRGLAGGGFQETQYF,TGTGCCACCAGTGATCGGGGACTAGCGGGAGGGGGGTTTCAAGAGACCCAGTACTTC
NA,TRBV20-1,TRBJ2-7,NA,CSARGVYEQYF,TGCAGTGCTAGAGGAGTCTACGAGCAGTACTTC
NA,TRBV10-3,TRBJ1-1,TRBD1,CAISDDRGYTEAFF,TGTGCCATCAGTGACGACAGGGGTTACACTGAAGCTTTCTTT
few,TRBV5-1,TRBJ1-5,TRBD1,CASSPTSTGGVQPQHF,TGCGCCAGCAGCCCCACCTCGACAGGGGGCGTTCAGCCCCAGCATTTT
once,TRBV6-2/TRBV6-3,TRBJ2-5,NA,CASSRETRDILKETQYF,TGTGCCAGCAGTAGGGAGACCCGGGACATACTTAAAGAGACCCAGTACTTC
NA,TRBV11-3,TRBJ1-1,NA,CASSLDRRTEAFF,TGTGCCAGCAGCTTAGATCGGCGGACTGAAGCTTTCTTT
NA,TRBV11-2,TRBJ2-6,TRBD2,CASSSRGLAGRSGANVLTF,TGTGCCAGCAGCTCGAGAGGACTAGCGGGCCGCTCTGGGGCCAACGTCCTGACTTTC
few,TRBV7-2,TRBJ2-7,NA,CASSDGTYEQYF,TGTGCCAGCAGCGATGGCACCTACGAGCAGTACTTC
NA,TRBV27,TRBJ2-1,TRBD2,CASSLLAGESEQFF,TGTGCCAGCAGTTTGCTAGCGGGAGAATCTGAGCAGTTCTTC
once,TRBV27,TRBJ1-6,NA,CASSFLQDNSPLHF,TGTGCCAGCAGTTTCCTCCAGGATAATTCACCCCTCCACTTT
NA,TRBV5-1,TRBJ1-1,NA,CASKSEGFTTEAFF,TGCGCCAGCAAATCGGAGGGTTTTACCACTGAAGCTTTCTTT
NA,TRBV30,TRBJ2-1,NA,CAWSVGSSRYNEQFF,TGTGCCTGGAGTGTAGGTAGCTCTAGGTACAATGAGCAGTTCTTC
NA,TRBV11-1,TRBJ2-1,TRBD2,CASSPRLAYNEQFF,TGTGCCAGCAGCCCCCGACTAGCGTACAATGAGCAGTTCTTC
NA,TRBV5-1,TRBJ2-1,TRBD2,CASSPTGGLATEQFF,TGCGCCAGCAGCCCCACGGGGGGACTAGCGACAGAGCAGTTCTTC
NA,TRBV24-1,TRBJ2-4,TRBD1,CATSVPINRGDVVVTQIAKNIQYF,TGTGCCACCAGTGTCCCAATAAACAGGGGGGATGTTGTTGTAACGCAAATAGCCAAAAACATTCAGTACTTC
NA,TRBV28,TRBJ1-6,NA,CASSLNSPLHF,TGTGCCAGCAGCCTGAATTCACCCCTCCACTTT
NA,TRBV4-1,TRBJ2-3,TRBD2,CASSQDLESGRMTDTQYF,TGCGCCAGCAGCCAAGATTTAGAAAGCGGGAGGATGACAGATACGCAGTATTTT
NA,TRBV11-1,TRBJ1-2,NA,CASSPPGGGYTF,TGTGCCAGCAGCCCACCTGGGGGCGGCTACACCTTC
NA,TRBV2,TRBJ2-1,NA,CASVRESNEQFF,TGTGCCAGCGTTCGGGAGTCCAATGAGCAGTTCTTC
NA,TRBV19,TRBJ1-5,TRBD1,CASRGTEKPQHF,TGTGCCAGTAGGGGGACAGAGAAGCCCCAGCATTTT
NA,TRBV19,TRBJ2-1,TRBD1,CASSLRDRQFF,TGTGCCAGTAGTCTCCGGGACAGGCAGTTCTTC
NA,TRBV2,TRBJ2-7,NA,CASSEGGPQYF,TGTGCCAGCAGTGAAGGGGGGCCCCAGTACTTC
NA,TRBV23-1,TRBJ2-3,TRBD1,CASSQSTPITGGRDTQYF,TGCGCCAGCAGTCAATCTACCCCGATTACAGGGGGAAGAGATACGCAGTATTTT
NA,TRBV9,TRBJ2-1,TRBD2,CASSGTSGRPNKYNEQFF,TGTGCCAGCAGCGGAACTAGCGGGCGCCCGAATAAATACAATGAGCAGTTCTTC
NA,TRBV15,TRBJ2-3,TRBD1,CAAGTGGSDTQYF,TGTGCTGCCGGGACAGGGGGTTCCGATACGCAGTATTTT
NA,TRBV2,TRBJ1-4,NA,CASLRGEVEKLFF,TGTGCCAGCCTACGGGGGGAGGTTGAAAAACTGTTTTTT
NA,TRBV5-6,TRBJ1-1,TRBD1,CASSPDRGRMNTEAFF,TGTGCCAGCAGCCCGGACAGGGGGCGAATGAACACTGAAGCTTTCTTT
once,TRBV5-8,TRBJ2-5,NA,CASSLWWQTQYF,TGTGCCAGCAGCTTATGGTGGCAGACCCAGTACTTC